This TCR beta chain was obtained from a study of T cell changes during pregnancy in multiple sclerosis. Here immunoSEQ multiplex PCR was the method, and the copy in TCRdb shows in-frame clones only, minus some. The sample consists of tens of thousands of clones, roughly 93% of them appearing once. V was clipped by 2 bases and J by 5 bases, with 16 bases between them. The CDR3 runs to 15 residues. Germline V lookup: CDR1 SNHLY, CDR2 FYNNEI. The clonotype was recovered from a female donor with multiple sclerosis, enrolled in a pregnancy study. The chain joins TRBV2 to TRBJ2-7, with a weak D call TRBD1 (6 bases). This sample comprised peripheral blood, obtained in the third trimester of pregnancy. The CDR3 DNA reads TGTGCCAGCAGTGAACTGAGGACAGTATCAGACGAGCAGTACTTC. Protein sequence: CASSELRTVSDEQYF. Full variable domain (outside the CDR3, taken from reference TRBV2 and TRBJ2-7): EPEVTQTPSHQVTQMGQEVILRCVPISNHLYFYWYRQILGQKVEFLVSFYNNEISEKSEIFDDQFSVERPDGSNFTLKIRSTKLEDSAMYFCASSELRTVSDEQYFGPGTRLTVT.